The clone carrying this T cell receptor beta chain was detected only a few times. Each patient came to thyroid surgery without any prior treatment (of any kind). CDR3 size: 16 residues. J gave up 5 bases and V 4 bases, and 10 bases lay outside the gene matches. Germline lookup yields CDR1 MDHEN and CDR2 SYDVKM. The data stem from a study of metastatic and nonmetastatic thyroid tumors. With MiXCR, TCRdb called clones anew from the PCR reads. Of about 15,000 clones in the sample, roughly 4% were seen once. The rearrangement links TRBV28 to TRBJ2-7; 11 bases map to TRBD1. The specimen was tumor tissue. This receptor was obtained from a female donor with papillary thyroid cancer or a benign thyroid nodule (not recorded which). Some clones in this sample may be carry-over from other donors' samples. The DNA of the CDR3 is TGTGCCAGCAGTTCCGGCCCGGGACAGGGGGTTAACGAGCAGTACTTC. This translates into CASSSGPGQGVNEQYF.